These 8 T cell receptor beta chains were sequenced from one sample in a study of blood T cell repertoires in COVID-19. Sequencing was performed with immunoSEQ multiplex PCR; in TCRdb, only in-frame clones are kept and a portion is missing. Of 150,000 to 200,000 clones detected, 70% to 80% appear once; the ten largest clones hold around 8.1%. Sequenced input: peripheral blood. The receptors here all came from a woman aged 50 to 60 with active or convalescent COVID-19.

This clone is a singleton in its sample. The chain employs TRBV6-6 and TRBJ2-6, with 8 bases that match TRBD1. The CDR3 is 16 residues long. The germline gives CDR1 MNHNY, CDR2 SVGAGI (reference sequence). V lost 8 bases and J lost 2; bases outside the gene matches: 8. CDR3 residues: CASRKPGGAGANVLTF. The CDR3 DNA sequence: TGTGCCAGCCGTAAGCCAGGGGGCGCTGGGGCCAACGTCCTGACTTTC.

CDR3 sequence: CASSEGSGANVLTF. CDR3 DNA sequence: TGTGCCAGTAGTGAGGGCTCTGGGGCCAACGTCCTGACTTTC. V usage is TRBV19 and J usage is TRBJ2-6; perhaps TRBD2 as D (5 bases). There are 14 residues in the CDR3. CDR1 is LNHDA and CDR2 is SQIVND in the germline V gene (reference sequence). Trimming shortened V by 5 bases and J by 0 bases, and 5 bases separated the two germline ends.

V and J are TRBV7-2 and TRBJ2-1; 8 bases are shared with TRBD2. The CDR3 sequence is 17 residues long. The V and J ends lost 1 base and 3 bases, in that order; junction bases with no gene match: 8. Germline assignment: CDR1 SGHTA and CDR2 FQGNSA. In DNA, the CDR3 is TGTGCCAGCAGCTTAGTTGGCGGGGGGTTTCGCTACAATGAGCAGTTCTTC. Protein: CASSLVGGGFRYNEQFF.

V is TRBV7-8 and J is TRBJ2-2; 10 nucleotides agree with TRBD2. The V and J ends lost 0 bases and 6 bases, in that order; junction bases with no gene match: 10. Germline V CDR1 and CDR2: SGHVS, FQNEAQ. The CDR3 spans 18 residues. The CDR3 spells CASSLALGLARGSGELFF. The CDR3 DNA sequence: TGTGCCAGCAGCTTAGCGCTGGGACTAGCGAGGGGGTCCGGGGAGCTGTTTTTT.

V and J are TRBV30 and TRBJ1-1; TRBD1 might be the D (6 bases). The length of the CDR3 is 11 residues. CDR1 and CDR2 (germline): GTSNPN, SVGIG (reference sequence). V lost 4 bases, J lost 12 bases, and 15 bases lay in between. For the CDR3, the DNA is TGTGCCTGGAAGAGGACAGAGCGGACTTTCTTT. Protein product: CAWKRTERTFF. Based on the CDR3 plus reference TRBV30 and TRBJ1-1, the full variable domain is SQTIHQWPATLVQPVGSPLSLECTVEGTSNPNLYWYRQAAGRGLQLLFYSVGIGQISSEVPQNLSASRPQDRQFILSSKKLLLSDSGFYLCAWKRTERTFFGQGTRLTVV.

This clone was detected a few times. Here the CDR3 reads CSVEPQGSSYEQYF. In nucleotides, the CDR3 is TGCAGCGTTGAGCCACAGGGGAGCTCCTACGAGCAGTACTTC. The V and J genes are TRBV29-1 and TRBJ2-7; TRBD1 agrees at 7 bases. The CDR3 extends over 14 amino acids. Germline lookup yields CDR1 SQVTM and CDR2 ANQGSEA. V was pared by 3 bases and J by 0 bases, with 5 bases of the junction left unmatched.

This clone has only one observation. The chain uses TRBV7-9 and TRBJ1-2, with TRBD1 as a possible D gene (6 bases). V lost 1 base to trimming and J lost 6 bases, with 12 bases between them. This CDR3 has 14 residues. Germline-derived CDR1 and CDR2 are SEHNR and FQNEAQ (reference sequence). Written as DNA, the CDR3 is TGTGCCAGCAGCTTAGGGACAGCGAGCGATGGCTACACCTTC. It is translated as CASSLGTASDGYTF.

The chain couples TRBV11-2 to TRBJ2-7; 9 bases agree with TRBD1. Per germline, CDR1 SGHAT and CDR2 FQNNGV. The CDR3 totals 15 residues. Trimming removed 0 bases from V and 3 bases from J; junction bases left unmatched: 3. This CDR3 is CASSLDTGQGYEQYF. In DNA form, the CDR3 reads TGTGCCAGCAGCTTAGATACGGGACAGGGCTACGAGCAGTACTTC.